This passage covers 15 T cell receptor beta chains from one sample sequenced in a study of blood T cell repertoires in COVID-19. Assay used: immunoSEQ multiplex PCR; TCRdb lists only in-frame clones, some missing. The table shows about 190,000 clones, with approximately 84% occurring only once. Sequencing was performed on PBMCs or T cells enriched from blood (not recorded which). These receptors originate from a woman under 40 who had recovered from COVID-19.

The V call is TRBV28, the J call TRBJ1-3, with D hard to call. V lost 6 bases, J lost 4 bases, and 16 bases lay in between. Germline values: CDR1 MDHEN, CDR2 SYDVKM. This CDR3 is built from 15 residues. CDR3 protein: CASSSPLGRGNTIYF. The CDR3 DNA reads as TGTGCCAGCAGCTCCCCGTTGGGCAGGGGAAACACCATATATTTT.

This clone was seen once. This chain joins TRBV5-6 and TRBJ2-7; 7 bases are shared with TRBD2. Trimming took 2 bases from V and 1 from J; bases not matched to a gene: 3. CDR3 length equals 14 residues. Germline V gene data show CDR1 as SGHDT and CDR2 as YYEEEE. CDR3 coding DNA: TGTGCCAGCAGCTTCCCTAGCGGATCCTACGAGCAGTACTTC. It is translated as CASSFPSGSYEQYF.

This clone was seen more than once but under ten times. The chain couples TRBV4-1 to TRBJ2-3; no definite D call. Per germline, CDR1 MGHRA and CDR2 YSYEKL. V was cut by 0 bases and J by 3 bases, with 4 bases left in between. CDR3 length equals 13 residues. The CDR3 region is CASSQESTDTQYF. The CDR3, as DNA: TGCGCCAGCAGCCAAGAATCGACAGATACGCAGTATTTT.

This chain connects TRBV6-5 to TRBJ1-6, with D perhaps TRBD1 (6 bases). V lost 6 bases and J lost 10, with 13 bases in between. Germline-derived CDR1 and CDR2 are MNHEY and SVGAGI. The CDR3 loop spans 13 amino acids. CDR3 in amino acids: CASRQTGYSPLHF. In nucleotides, the CDR3 is TGTGCCAGCAGACAAACAGGGTACTCACCCCTCCACTTT.

The chain joins TRBV3-1 (or the pseudogene TRBV3-2) to TRBJ2-1, with 7 positions matching TRBD2. Germline V gene sequence: CDR1 LGHDT, CDR2 YNNKEL (reference sequence). Trimming removed 3 bases from V and 0 bases from J; junction bases left unmatched: 2. The CDR3 contains 15 residues. Here the CDR3 reads CASSHGGSSYNEQFF. DNA of the CDR3: TGTGCCAGCAGCCACGGGGGGAGCTCCTACAATGAGCAGTTCTTC.

The CDR3 DNA follows: TGTGCCAGCAGCCGGACTAGCGAGAAGACCCAGTACTTC. This gives the protein CASSRTSEKTQYF. The chain is built from TRBV27 and TRBJ2-5; 9 bases are shared with TRBD2. Germline V gene sequence: CDR1 MNHEY, CDR2 SMNVEV (reference sequence). Germline trimming cut 6 bases from V and 6 bases from J; bases unmatched to any gene: 5. This CDR3 is 13 amino acids long.

V and J are TRBV18 and TRBJ2-1, with 9 nucleotides matching TRBD1. Trimming removed 6 bases from V and 8 bases from J; junction bases left unmatched: 8. This CDR3 is built from 14 residues. CDR1 KGHSH and CDR2 LQKENI come from the germline V gene. Written as DNA, the CDR3 is TGTGCCAGCTCCTCTACGGGACAGGGCCATGAGCAGTTCTTC. Its protein product is CASSSTGQGHEQFF.

The CDR3 reads CASSAMDSDRGEQYF. The CDR3 DNA is TGTGCCAGCAGTGCAATGGACAGTGATCGGGGCGAGCAGTACTTC. The rearrangement joins TRBV28 to TRBJ2-7, with D perhaps matching TRBD1 (6 bases). The V end lost 5 bases, the J end lost 6 bases, and 20 bases lay between the germline ends. The CDR3 contains 15 residues. The germline gives CDR1 MDHEN, CDR2 SYDVKM. Using reference TRBV28 and TRBJ2-7 for the parts outside the CDR3, the full variable domain is DVKVTQSSRYLVKRTGEKVFLECVQDMDHENMFWYRQDPGLGLRLIYFSYDVKMKEKGDIPEGYSVSREKKERFSLILESASTNQTSMYLCASSAMDSDRGEQYFGPGTRLTVT.

CDR3 coding DNA: TGTGCCAGCTCACCGGGACAGGGAGACAGAAACACCATATATTTT. This codes for CASSPGQGDRNTIYF. The gene calls are TRBV18 and TRBJ1-3; 9 bases are shared with TRBD1. J gave up 5 bases and V 3 bases, and 5 bases lay outside the gene matches. Germline CDR1 reads KGHSH; CDR2 reads LQKENI. CDR3 length equals 15 residues.

This rearrangement joins TRBV4-1 to TRBJ1-1; tentative D call: TRBD1 (5 bases). V lost 4 bases and J lost 1, with 16 bases in between. Per germline, CDR1 MGHRA and CDR2 YSYEKL. This CDR3 region has 16 residues. The DNA for the CDR3 is TGCGCCAGCAGCCTCTCGCGCGGGGGAGAGAACACTGAAGCTTTCTTT. Translation gives CASSLSRGGENTEAFF.

V and J are TRBV19 and TRBJ1-5; the D is unclear. Trimming cost V 1 base and J 4 bases, with 8 bases left between them. CDR1 LNHDA and CDR2 SQIVND come from the germline V gene (reference sequence). CDR3 length equals 14 residues. The DNA for the CDR3 is TGTGCCAGTAGTATAGTTTCCGGGAATCAGCCCCAGCATTTT. Its protein is CASSIVSGNQPQHF.

V and J are TRBV13 and TRBJ1-6; 9 bases fit TRBD1. Germline V gene data show CDR1 as PRHDT and CDR2 as FYEKMQ (reference sequence). The trim removed 4 bases at V and 9 bases at J, leaving 7 bases unmatched. The CDR3 sequence is 15 residues long. CDR3 bases: TGTGCCAGCAGCTCAACCGGGACAGGGCGTTCACCCCTCCACTTT. Amino acid sequence: CASSSTGTGRSPLHF.

Notes on this clone: At one boundary the junction diverges from the germline segment, which might be a read error. This chain connects TRBV2 to TRBJ2-7, with 8 bases that match TRBD1. There are 11 residues in the CDR3. Germline V gene sequence: CDR1 SNHLY, CDR2 FYNNEI. The CDR3 sequence: CASTDRVNPKF. Written as DNA, the CDR3 is TGTGCCAGCACGGACAGGGTGAATCCTAAGTTC.

The sample holds one count of this clone. The rearrangement uses TRBV18 and TRBJ2-7, with a possible D match to TRBD1 (5 bases). Germline V gives CDR1 KGHSH, CDR2 LQKENI. The CDR3 sequence is 15 residues long. Trimming removed 2 bases from V and 3 bases from J, with 14 bases in between. The CDR3 DNA reads as TGTGCCAGCTCACCAACGATAGACAGCTACTACGAGCAGTACTTC. This gives the protein CASSPTIDSYYEQYF.

J is TRBJ2-4 and V is TRBV29-1, with 7 bases aligning to TRBD1. J was trimmed by 4 bases and V by 7 bases; bases with no gene match: 7. This CDR3 contains 13 residues. Germline CDR1 is SQVTM and CDR2 is ANQGSEA. In DNA form, the CDR3 reads TGCAGCGCCGAAACAGGGGTAAAAAACATTCAGTACTTC. This gives the protein CSAETGVKNIQYF.